Included here is one T cell receptor beta chain sequence, with context. Its target is unknown. Germline lookup yields CDR1 SNHLY and CDR2 FYNNEI. There are 14 residues in the CDR3. V lost 10 bases, J lost 7 bases, and 9 bases stayed unmatched. The sequenced material, unsorted PBMC DNA, was run on ten immunoSEQ deep assay plates. Here immunoSEQ multiplex PCR was the method, and the copy in TCRdb shows in-frame clones only, minus some. The repertoire holds fewer than 650,000 clones, with over 60% as singletons. Adult Caucasians living in Nashville, Tennessee made up all of the donors. This specimen belongs to a study of shared clonotypes between healthy human individuals. Study-wide findings and caveats: With few donors, the genetic and exposure-history diversity represented was limited. Deeper or shallower sequencing was expected to change how clonotypes are shared among donors.

This rearrangement joins TRBV2 to TRBJ2-1, with 11 nucleotides matching TRBD1. Material for sequencing was PBMCs. The receptor was isolated from a woman between 40 and 50 years old in good health. Some clones in this sample may be carry-over from other donors' samples. The DNA for the CDR3 is TGTGCCAACTATCGGGACAGGGGGAGGAATGAGCAGTTCTTC. This gives the protein CANYRDRGRNEQFF.